The T cell receptor (beta chain) under discussion was sequenced for a study of blood T cell repertoires in COVID-19. Study overall: Acute-phase and convalescent COVID-19 samples originated in the United States, Italy and Spain. PBMCs, B-cell-depleted T cells, or T cells were the source of the cDNA or gDNA that made up the material.

After removal of 6 bases from V and 3 bases from J, the junction contained 4 bases not matched to a gene. CDR1 and CDR2 (germline): SGHRS, YFSETQ. There are 13 residues in the CDR3. Authors' data handling: Amplification with reference gene primers provided the estimates of nucleated cell counts. The data were produced by immunoSEQ multiplex PCR, yet TCRdb's version contains in-frame clones alone and is incomplete. The DNA was the basis for D and trimming; V, J and clone size are from that table. There are about 120,000 clones in the sample; roughly 88% occur only once, and roughly 4% lies in the top ten.

This TCR was sampled from a man aged 40-55 years with acute or convalescent COVID-19. Sequenced material: peripheral blood. The rearrangement links TRBV5-1 to TRBJ2-7, with 9 nucleotides matching TRBD1. CDR3 nucleotide sequence: TGCGCCAGCAAAGAGACAGGGGGCTACGAGCAGTACTTC. It is translated as CASKETGGYEQYF.